These 18 T cell receptor beta chains share one sample of origin, sequenced in a study of CD8+ T cells in alopecia areata. Extracted RNA was reverse transcribed, and the resulting cDNA served as sequencing template. The protocol was immunoSEQ multiplex PCR, while the TCRdb copy is restricted to in-frame clones and leaves out a portion. This sample has some 190,000 clones; approximately 50% occur once, and the top ten carry over 9.5%. Noted treatment: oral pan-JAK inhibitor, 5-10 mg twice daily. Sequencing was performed on CD8+ T cells sorted from blood, taken at approximately week 51, from a patient treated with tofacitinib. The receptors derive from a human donor with alopecia areata.

The CDR3 coding sequence is TGTGCCAGCACAATACAGGGGGGGGGCAATCAGCCCCAGCATTTT. Translated: CASTIQGGGNQPQHF. The rearrangement joins TRBV2 to TRBJ1-5, with 8 bases that match TRBD1. V was clipped by 7 bases and J by 2 bases; unmatched bases: 7. The CDR3 extends over 15 amino acids. Looked up from germline, CDR1 is SNHLY and CDR2 is FYNNEI.

The table lists this clone with many counts. The chain couples TRBV29-1 to TRBJ2-5; D gene unclear. V was clipped by 7 bases and J by 4 bases, with 22 bases between them. Germline assignment: CDR1 SQVTM and CDR2 ANQGSEA. CDR3 size: 15 residues. Written as DNA, the CDR3 is TGCAGCGCCTCTTCATATACAATCTTCGGAGAGACCCAGTACTTC. Protein: CSASSYTIFGETQYF.

V and J are TRBV15 and TRBJ2-3; 7 positions match TRBD2. The CDR3 has 16 residues. After removal of 5 bases from V and 3 bases from J, the junction contained 11 bases not matched to a gene. CDR1 LNHNV and CDR2 YYDKDF come from the germline V gene (reference sequence). In DNA, the CDR3 is TGTGCCACCAGCGCCCGGCGGGGCGGGGGTACAGATACGCAGTATTTT. It encodes CATSARRGGGTDTQYF.

This clone was picked up a small number of times. The chain recombines TRBV4-3 with TRBJ1-1, with 7 bases aligning to TRBD1. Germline lookup yields CDR1 LGHNA and CDR2 YSLEER. The ends lost 4 bases at V and 1 base at J; junction bases unmatched: 12. The CDR3 runs to 17 residues. The CDR3 reads CASSRRMDDRENTEAFF. CDR3 in DNA: TGCGCCAGCAGCCGCAGGATGGATGACAGGGAGAACACTGAAGCTTTCTTT.

The rearrangement links TRBV27 to TRBJ2-7; 7 positions agree with TRBD1. Germline V gives CDR1 MNHEY, CDR2 SMNVEV (reference sequence). Trimming removed 3 bases from V and 5 bases from J; junction bases left unmatched: 4. The CDR3 has 13 amino acids. The CDR3 protein is CASSFRTGHEQYF. The CDR3, as DNA: TGTGCCAGCAGTTTCCGGACAGGACACGAGCAGTACTTC.

This clone has only a few counts. This rearrangement joins TRBV6-1 to TRBJ2-6; D remains ambiguous. Trimming pared 1 base from V and 11 bases from J, leaving 9 bases between. The CDR3 sequence is 13 residues long. The germline V gene encodes CDR1 MNHNS and CDR2 SASEGT. The CDR3 sequence is CASSEGVSYVLTF. CDR3 nucleotide sequence: TGTGCCAGCAGTGAAGGTGTGTCTTACGTCCTGACTTTC.

This clone appeared a few times. The chain carries TRBV15 and TRBJ2-3, with TRBD2 matching over 13 bases. This CDR3 contains 15 residues. The ends lost 0 bases at V and 6 bases at J; junction bases unmatched: 0. Germline assignment: CDR1 LNHNV and CDR2 YYDKDF (reference sequence). The CDR3 coding sequence is TGTGCCACCAGCAGAGAGACTAGCGGGGGGGATACGCAGTATTTT. This gives the protein CATSRETSGGDTQYF.

V is TRBV9 and J is TRBJ2-5, with D perhaps TRBD2 (5 bases). The CDR3 totals 12 residues. Germline V gene lookup returns CDR1 SGDLS and CDR2 YYNGEE. V was pared by 3 bases and J by 4 bases, with 7 bases between. CDR3 nucleotide sequence: TGTGCCAGCAGCGCCAGCGGAGAGACCCAGTACTTC. Its protein is CASSASGETQYF.

This clone was counted only a few times. The gene calls are TRBV5-6 and TRBJ2-6; 8 bases are shared with TRBD1. The CDR3 is 16 amino acids. From germline, CDR1 is SGHDT and CDR2 YYEEEE. The V gene end was trimmed by 1 base and the J gene end by 4 bases; junction bases not matched to a gene: 4. The CDR3 loop reads CASSLPRGLGANVLTF. The CDR3 nucleotides read TGTGCCAGCAGCTTGCCCAGGGGGCTAGGGGCCAACGTCCTGACTTTC.

The chain links TRBV4-1 to TRBJ2-1, with 9 bases fitting TRBD2. The CDR3 is 15 amino acids. V dropped 1 base and J dropped 9; count of bases not matched to a gene: 7. CDR1 and CDR2 from the germline V gene are MGHRA and YSYEKL. The CDR3 bases are TGCGCCAGCAGCCAAGGGGCGGGGGGGATCCGTGAGCAGTTCTTC. Its translation: CASSQGAGGIREQFF.

The chain has TRBV7-8 and TRBJ1-5; 7 bases align to TRBD1. The V gene's germline CDR1 is SGHVS and CDR2 FQNEAQ. This CDR3 region has 15 residues. V was pared by 4 bases and J by 2 bases, with 5 bases of the junction left unmatched. CDR3 amino acids: CASSSDRVGNQPQHF. The CDR3 nucleotides read TGTGCCAGCAGCTCCGACAGGGTGGGCAATCAGCCCCAGCATTTT.

The genes are TRBV4-1 and TRBJ2-4; D remains ambiguous. The V and J ends lost 5 bases and 5 bases respectively, with 13 bases between them. Germline values: CDR1 MGHRA, CDR2 YSYEKL. CDR3 length: 14 amino acids. In nucleotides, the CDR3 is TGCGCCAGCAGCGGGTTCGGACGGCAAAACATTCAGTACTTC. This encodes CASSGFGRQNIQYF.

The chain is built from TRBV4-3 and TRBJ1-2; D is uncertain. Germline V gives CDR1 LGHNA, CDR2 YSLEER. V shed 0 bases and J shed 4 bases, with 12 bases lying between them. This CDR3 comprises 15 residues. The CDR3 spells CASSQDGTVSYGYTF. DNA of the CDR3: TGCGCCAGCAGCCAAGATGGAACAGTATCCTATGGCTACACCTTC.

The chain couples TRBV7-6 to TRBJ1-4; D unclear. CDR1 is SGHVS, CDR2 FNYEAQ, per germline. The CDR3 is 14 residues long. V lost 1 base to trimming and J lost 3 bases, with 6 bases between them. The CDR3 nucleotides are TGTGCCAGCAGCTTAGAGGTGTCTAATGAAAAACTGTTTTTT. The encoded protein is CASSLEVSNEKLFF.

This clone has only a few counts. The rearrangement uses TRBV4-2 and TRBJ2-6; D remains ambiguous. The V gene's germline CDR1 is LGHNA and CDR2 YNFKEQ. CDR3 size: 15 residues. The ends were cut back, 0 bases at V and 4 bases at J, with 7 bases in the middle. The CDR3 loop is CASSQEESGANVLTF. The CDR3, as DNA: TGTGCCAGCAGCCAAGAAGAGTCGGGGGCCAACGTCCTGACTTTC.

The chain recombines TRBV6-5 with TRBJ2-5; 11 nucleotides agree with TRBD2. Germline CDR1 reads MNHEY; CDR2 reads SVGAGI. V shed 4 bases, J shed 5 bases, and the junction held 9 bases outside the gene matches. The length of the CDR3 is 16 residues. CDR3 DNA sequence: TGTGCCAGCAGTTTTCTTAGCGGGGGGGCTTGGGAGACCCAGTACTTC. This sequence encodes CASSFLSGGAWETQYF.

The gene calls are TRBV19 and TRBJ1-1; TRBD1 is a possible D gene (5 bases). Germline-derived CDR1 and CDR2 are LNHDA and SQIVND (reference sequence). The CDR3 is 14 residues long. V was trimmed by 3 bases and J by 6 bases, leaving 14 bases between them. This chain's CDR3 is CASSILRDGPEAFF. CDR3 DNA sequence: TGTGCCAGTAGTATCCTCCGGGACGGACCTGAAGCTTTCTTT.

The V and J genes are TRBV11-2 and TRBJ2-5; perhaps TRBD2 as D (5 bases). Germline CDR1 reads SGHAT; CDR2 reads FQNNGV. V lost 5 bases, J lost 1 base, and 11 bases lay in between. The CDR3 covers 14 residues. The CDR3 nucleotides read TGTGCCAGCAGCCGTGAGGGTCTCCAAGAGACCCAGTACTTC. Protein sequence: CASSREGLQETQYF.